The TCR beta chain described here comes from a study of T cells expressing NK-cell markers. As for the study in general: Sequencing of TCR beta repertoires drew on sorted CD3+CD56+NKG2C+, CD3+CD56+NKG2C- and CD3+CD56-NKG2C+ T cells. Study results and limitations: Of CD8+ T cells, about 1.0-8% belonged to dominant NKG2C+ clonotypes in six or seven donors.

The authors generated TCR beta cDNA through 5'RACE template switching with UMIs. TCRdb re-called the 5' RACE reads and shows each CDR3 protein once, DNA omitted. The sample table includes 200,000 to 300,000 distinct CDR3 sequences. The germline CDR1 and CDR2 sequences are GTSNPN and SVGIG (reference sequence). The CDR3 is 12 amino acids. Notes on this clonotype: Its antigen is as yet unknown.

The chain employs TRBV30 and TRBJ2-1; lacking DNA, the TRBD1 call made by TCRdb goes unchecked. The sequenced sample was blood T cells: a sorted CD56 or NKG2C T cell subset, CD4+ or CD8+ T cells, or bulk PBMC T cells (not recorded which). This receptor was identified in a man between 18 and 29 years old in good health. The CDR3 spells CAWSTTGTREFF.